A single sample is the source of the 18 T cell receptor beta chains below, sequenced in a study of T cells in Graves' hyperthyroidism and ophthalmopathy. Amplified regions were TCR beta CDR3 sequences from RNA transcripts. HTBI primers were employed in a first-round RT-PCR of the TCR CDR3. MiXCR, applied by TCRdb to the multiplex PCR reads, yields one record per CDR3 protein. In the table there are 500,000 to 600,000 distinct CDR3 sequences, 20% of which are singletons. The sequenced material came from blood. These receptors were taken from a middle-aged man with Graves' ophthalmopathy.

The gene calls are TRBV5-5 and TRBJ1-6, with D perhaps TRBD1 (5 bases). Germline CDR1 reads SGHKS; CDR2 reads YYEKEE (reference sequence). The V gene lost 2 bases and the J gene lost 0 bases, with 12 bases spanning the gap. The length of the CDR3 is 17 residues. For the CDR3, the DNA is TGTGCCAGCAGCTTCAGACAGAGGAGCTCCTATAATTCACCCCTCCACTTT. This translates into CASSFRQRSSYNSPLHF.

The genes are TRBV30 and TRBJ2-7; D uncertain. V lost 2 bases and J lost 0, with 8 bases in between. The CDR3 consists of 13 residues. Germline V lookup: CDR1 GTSNPN, CDR2 SVGIG (reference sequence). For the CDR3, the DNA is TGTGCCTGGAGTCAAAGTTTCTCCTACGAGCAGTACTTC. It codes for CAWSQSFSYEQYF.

This chain links TRBV29-1 with TRBJ1-1; 10 positions match TRBD1. The CDR3 covers 14 residues. Germline CDR1 is SQVTM and CDR2 is ANQGSEA. V trimming: 6 bases; J trimming: 4 bases; junction bases outside the gene matches: 8. DNA of the CDR3: TGCAGCGTATCCGGGACAGGGGCTAGCACTGAAGCTTTCTTT. This codes for CSVSGTGASTEAFF.

The rearrangement uses TRBV3-1 and TRBJ2-7; 8 bases agree with TRBD1. Germline lookup yields CDR1 LGHDT and CDR2 YNNKEL (reference sequence). The CDR3 has 16 residues. Trimming removed 1 base from V and 3 bases from J; junction bases left unmatched: 8. The CDR3 coding sequence is TGTGCCAGCAGCCAAGGGGTCAGGGGGCAATTCTACGAGCAGTACTTC. Translation: CASSQGVRGQFYEQYF.

The sample holds many counts of this clonotype. The V gene is TRBV2, the J gene TRBJ2-7; TRBD1 aligns across 8 bases. CDR3 length: 12 amino acids. The V segment lost 5 bases and the J segment 6 bases; nucleotides outside the gene matches: 3. Per germline, CDR1 SNHLY and CDR2 FYNNEI. Here the CDR3 reads CASSPTGVEQYF. CDR3 nucleotides: TGTGCCAGCAGTCCGACAGGGGTCGAGCAGTACTTC. The variable domain in full, with the rest retrieved from reference TRBV2 and TRBJ2-7, is EPEVTQTPSHQVTQMGQEVILRCVPISNHLYFYWYRQILGQKVEFLVSFYNNEISEKSEIFDDQFSVERPDGSNFTLKIRSTKLEDSAMYFCASSPTGVEQYFGPGTRLTVT.

In nucleotides, the CDR3 is TGTGCCAGTAGTTGGGACAGGGCCAAAAACATTCAGTACTTC. Translated, it gives CASSWDRAKNIQYF. The V and J genes are TRBV19 and TRBJ2-4; 8 positions agree with TRBD1. CDR1 is LNHDA, CDR2 SQIVND, per germline (reference sequence). The CDR3 loop spans 14 amino acids. V was pared by 5 bases and J by 1 base, with 1 base of the junction left unmatched.

This clonotype turned up a few times. The chain uses TRBV12-3 or TRBV12-4 and TRBJ2-5; 8 bases are a match to TRBD1. The trim removed 5 bases at V and 4 bases at J, leaving 3 bases unmatched. CDR3 length equals 13 residues. The CDR3 is CASSDDRGETQYF. CDR3 in DNA: TGTGCCAGCAGTGATGACAGGGGAGAGACCCAGTACTTC.

The J gene is TRBJ1-3, the V gene TRBV6-5, with D possibly matching TRBD1 (6 bases). This CDR3 is 15 amino acids long. Per germline, CDR1 MNHEY and CDR2 SVGAGI. V was pared by 2 bases and J by 1 base, with 9 bases between. This CDR3 is CASSYGTPSGNTIYF. Written as DNA, the CDR3 is TGTGCCAGCAGTTACGGGACACCGTCTGGAAACACCATATATTTT.

This clonotype was seen many times. This rearrangement joins TRBV2 to TRBJ2-5, with a tentative D call TRBD2 (6 bases). Germline loops: CDR1 SNHLY, CDR2 FYNNEI. The V end was cut by 4 bases, the J end by 1 base, with 13 bases between. The CDR3 length is 15 residues. The CDR3 DNA follows: TGTGCCAGCAGTGCCCCGGGGGTGGGCCAAGAGACCCAGTACTTC. It translates to CASSAPGVGQETQYF.

This clonotype was seen at least ten times. The J gene is TRBJ2-1, the V gene TRBV30, with a possible D match to TRBD1 (6 bases). Trimming cost V 8 bases and J 9 bases, with 17 bases left between them. The CDR3 extends over 12 amino acids. The germline CDR1 and CDR2 sequences are GTSNPN and SVGIG (reference sequence). As DNA, the CDR3 is TGTGCCCTCGCTACAGGGTATACTGAGCAGTTCTTC. Protein sequence: CALATGYTEQFF.

This clonotype was detected many times. The chain joins TRBV2 to TRBJ2-2; no definite D call. This CDR3 comprises 11 residues. The germline V gene has CDR1 SNHLY and CDR2 FYNNEI. Trimming pared 7 bases from V and 5 bases from J, leaving 5 bases between. The CDR3 DNA follows: TGTGCCAGCACCAAGACCGGGGAGCTGTTTTTT. Its protein product is CASTKTGELFF.

In the case of this clonotype: Since a much larger clone is just one base distant, this may be a read error. V is TRBV12-3 or TRBV12-4 and J is TRBJ2-3; D is possibly TRBD2 (5 bases). This CDR3 is 16 amino acids long. CDR3 residues: CASSFWKPPSTDTRYF. CDR3 DNA: TGTGCCAGCAGTTTCTGGAAGCCGCCTAGCACAGATACGCGGTATTTT.

This clonotype showed up many times. The genes are TRBV10-3 and TRBJ2-7; 9 positions match TRBD2. The CDR3 consists of 15 residues. J gave up 2 bases and V 6 bases, and 8 bases lay outside the gene matches. Looked up from germline, CDR1 is ENHRY and CDR2 is SYGVKD. The CDR3 DNA sequence: TGTGCCATCAGAACTTCTAGCGGGAAGGCCTACGAGCAGTACTTC. Amino acids: CAIRTSSGKAYEQYF.

CDR3 amino acids: CASSPLWRSSTDTQYF. The CDR3 region has the DNA TGTGCCAGCTCACCCCTCTGGCGTTCTAGCACAGATACGCAGTATTTT. The chain recombines TRBV18 with TRBJ2-3, with D hard to call. From germline, CDR1 is KGHSH and CDR2 LQKENI. CDR3 length: 16 residues. V was clipped by 3 bases and J by 0 bases, with 13 bases between them. The full variable domain, with the rest looked up from reference TRBV18 and TRBJ2-3, is NAGVMQNPRHLVRRRGQEARLRCSPMKGHSHVYWYRQLPEEGLKFMVYLQKENIIDESGMPKERFSAEFPKEGPSILRIQQVVRGDSAAYFCASSPLWRSSTDTQYFGPGTRLTVL.

The V gene is TRBV15, the J gene TRBJ2-2, with D unresolved. This CDR3 contains 16 residues. Per the germline V gene, CDR1 is LNHNV and CDR2 is YYDKDF (reference sequence). Trimming stripped 1 base from V and 8 bases from J, with 17 bases between. The CDR3 nucleotides are TGTGCCACCAGCAGAGTACGGCCGCAAGCCGGTGGGGAGCTGTTTTTT. It codes for CATSRVRPQAGGELFF.

A few counts support this clonotype. This chain connects TRBV5-1 to TRBJ2-7; 7 bases fit TRBD1. The J segment lost 0 bases and the V segment lost 0 bases, leaving 6 bases of the junction unmatched. The CDR3 loop spans 16 amino acids. Germline values: CDR1 SGHRS, CDR2 YFSETQ. The CDR3 DNA reads TGCGCCAGCAGCTTGGTGCCGGACAGGAGCTCCTACGAGCAGTACTTC. Its translation: CASSLVPDRSSYEQYF.

This sequence joins TRBV20-1 and TRBJ2-7; D not resolved. Germline-derived CDR1 and CDR2 are DFQATT and SNEGSKA (reference sequence). Deletions cut 6 bases from V and 6 bases from J, with 21 bases between. This CDR3 spans 14 amino acids. The CDR3 nucleotides are TGCAGTGCCGATTTCTTGACCGGCCTAGGCGAGCAGTACTTC. It codes for CSADFLTGLGEQYF.

This chain connects TRBV3-1 to TRBJ1-5; D is possibly TRBD1 (6 bases). Germline CDR1 LGHDT, CDR2 YNNKEL (reference sequence). V lost 4 bases, J lost 4 bases, and 17 bases lay in between. This CDR3 has 16 amino acids. CDR3 nucleotide sequence: TGTGCCAGCAGCCCTGGGTGGGGGCCGAGAAATCAGCCCCAGCATTTT. This encodes CASSPGWGPRNQPQHF.